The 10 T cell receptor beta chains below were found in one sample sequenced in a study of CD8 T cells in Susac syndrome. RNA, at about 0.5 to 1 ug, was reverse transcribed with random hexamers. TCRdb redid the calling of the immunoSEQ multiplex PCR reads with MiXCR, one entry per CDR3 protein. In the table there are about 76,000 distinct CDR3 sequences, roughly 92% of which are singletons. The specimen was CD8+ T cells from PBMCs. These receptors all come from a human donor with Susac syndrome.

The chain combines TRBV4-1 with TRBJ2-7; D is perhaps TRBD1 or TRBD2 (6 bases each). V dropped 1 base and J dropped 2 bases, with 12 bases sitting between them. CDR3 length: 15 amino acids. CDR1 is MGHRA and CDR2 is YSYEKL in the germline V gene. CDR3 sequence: CASSQVRGATYEQYF. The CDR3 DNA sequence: TGCGCCAGCAGCCAAGTTAGGGGGGCCACCTACGAGCAGTACTTC.

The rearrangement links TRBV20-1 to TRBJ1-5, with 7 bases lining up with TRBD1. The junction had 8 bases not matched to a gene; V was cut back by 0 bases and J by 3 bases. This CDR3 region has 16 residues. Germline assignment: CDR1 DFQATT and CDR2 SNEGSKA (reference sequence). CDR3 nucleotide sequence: TGCAGTGCTAGAGATTCTTCAGGGGGGCTCAATCAGCCCCAGCATTTT. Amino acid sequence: CSARDSSGGLNQPQHF.

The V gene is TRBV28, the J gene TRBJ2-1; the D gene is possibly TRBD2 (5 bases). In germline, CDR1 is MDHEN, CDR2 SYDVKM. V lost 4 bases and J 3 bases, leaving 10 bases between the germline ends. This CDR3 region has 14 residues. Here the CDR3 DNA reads TGTGCCAGCAGTTCCTCCGGGGTCTACAATGAGCAGTTCTTC. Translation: CASSSSGVYNEQFF.

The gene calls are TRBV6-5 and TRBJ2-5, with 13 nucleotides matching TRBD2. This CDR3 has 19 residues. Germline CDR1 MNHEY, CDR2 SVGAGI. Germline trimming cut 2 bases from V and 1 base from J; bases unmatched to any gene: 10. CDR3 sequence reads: CASSYGLAGAPGFQETQYF. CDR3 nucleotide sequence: TGTGCCAGCAGTTACGGACTAGCGGGAGCACCTGGCTTCCAAGAGACCCAGTACTTC.

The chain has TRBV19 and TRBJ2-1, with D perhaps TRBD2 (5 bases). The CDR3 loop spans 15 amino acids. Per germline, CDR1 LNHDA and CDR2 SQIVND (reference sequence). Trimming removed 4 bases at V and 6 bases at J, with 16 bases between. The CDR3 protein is CASSTNRRVVNEQFF. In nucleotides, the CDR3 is TGTGCCAGTAGTACAAACCGGCGGGTGGTCAATGAGCAGTTCTTC.

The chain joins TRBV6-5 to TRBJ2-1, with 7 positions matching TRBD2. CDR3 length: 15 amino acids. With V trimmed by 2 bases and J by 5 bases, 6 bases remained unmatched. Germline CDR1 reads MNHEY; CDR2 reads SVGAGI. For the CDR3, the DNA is TGTGCCAGCAGTTACGGGAGGGCCCTACACAATGAGCAGTTCTTC. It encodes CASSYGRALHNEQFF.

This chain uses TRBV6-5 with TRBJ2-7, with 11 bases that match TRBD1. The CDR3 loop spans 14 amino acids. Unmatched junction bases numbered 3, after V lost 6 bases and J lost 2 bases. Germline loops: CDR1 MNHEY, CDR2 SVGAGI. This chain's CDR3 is CASRPGQGAYEQYF. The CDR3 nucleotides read TGTGCCAGCAGACCGGGACAGGGGGCCTACGAGCAGTACTTC.

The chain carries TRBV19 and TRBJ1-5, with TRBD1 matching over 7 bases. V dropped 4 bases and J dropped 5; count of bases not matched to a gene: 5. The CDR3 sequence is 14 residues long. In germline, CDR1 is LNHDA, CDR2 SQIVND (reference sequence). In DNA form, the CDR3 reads TGTGCCAGTAGTAGAGGGACAGCCGATCAGCCCCAGCATTTT. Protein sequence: CASSRGTADQPQHF. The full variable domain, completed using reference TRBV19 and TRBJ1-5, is DGGITQSPKYLFRKEGQNVTLSCEQNLNHDAMYWYRQDPGQGLRLIYYSQIVNDFQKGDIAEGYSVSREKKESFPLTVTSAQKNPTAFYLCASSRGTADQPQHFGDGTRLSIL.

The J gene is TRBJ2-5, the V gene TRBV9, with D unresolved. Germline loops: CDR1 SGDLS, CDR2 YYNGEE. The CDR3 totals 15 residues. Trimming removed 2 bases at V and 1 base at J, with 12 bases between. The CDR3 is CASSVTGGFQETQYF. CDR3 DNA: TGTGCCAGCAGCGTGACGGGTGGGTTCCAAGAGACCCAGTACTTC.

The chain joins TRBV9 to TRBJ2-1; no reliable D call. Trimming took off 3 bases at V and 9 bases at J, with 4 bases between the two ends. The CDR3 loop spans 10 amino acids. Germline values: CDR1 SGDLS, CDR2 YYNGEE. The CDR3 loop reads CASSGSEQFF. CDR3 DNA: TGTGCCAGCAGCGGGTCTGAGCAGTTCTTC.